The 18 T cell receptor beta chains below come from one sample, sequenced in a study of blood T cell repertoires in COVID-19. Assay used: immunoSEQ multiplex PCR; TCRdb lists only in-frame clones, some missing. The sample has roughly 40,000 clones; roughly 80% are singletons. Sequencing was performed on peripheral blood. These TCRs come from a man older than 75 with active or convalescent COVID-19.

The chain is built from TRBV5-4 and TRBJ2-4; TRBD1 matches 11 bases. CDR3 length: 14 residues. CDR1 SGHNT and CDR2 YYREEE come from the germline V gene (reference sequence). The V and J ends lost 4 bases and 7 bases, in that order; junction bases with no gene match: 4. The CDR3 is CASSQGQGVNIQYF. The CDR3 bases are TGTGCCAGCAGCCAGGGACAGGGGGTGAACATTCAGTACTTC. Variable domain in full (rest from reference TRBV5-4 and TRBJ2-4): ETGVTQSPTHLIKTRGQQVTLRCSSQSGHNTVSWYQQALGQGPQFIFQYYREEENGRGNFPPRFSGLQFPNYSSELNVNALELDDSALYLCASSQGQGVNIQYFGAGTRLSVL.

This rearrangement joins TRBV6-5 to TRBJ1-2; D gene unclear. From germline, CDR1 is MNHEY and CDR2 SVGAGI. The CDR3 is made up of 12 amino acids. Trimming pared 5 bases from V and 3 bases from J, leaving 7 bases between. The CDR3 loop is CASSRLYYGYTF. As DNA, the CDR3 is TGTGCCAGCAGTAGACTATACTATGGCTACACCTTC.

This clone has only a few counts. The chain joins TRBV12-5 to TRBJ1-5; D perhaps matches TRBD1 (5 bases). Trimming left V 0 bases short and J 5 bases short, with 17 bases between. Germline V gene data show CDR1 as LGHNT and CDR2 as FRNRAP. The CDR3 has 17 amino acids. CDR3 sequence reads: CASGLVLWDSFYQPQHF. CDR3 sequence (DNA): TGTGCTAGTGGTTTGGTACTATGGGACTCCTTTTATCAGCCCCAGCATTTT.

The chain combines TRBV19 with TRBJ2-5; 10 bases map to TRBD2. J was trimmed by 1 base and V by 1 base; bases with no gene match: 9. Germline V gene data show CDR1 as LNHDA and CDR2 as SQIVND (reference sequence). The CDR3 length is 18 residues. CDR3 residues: CASSIGLRTSGIQETQYF. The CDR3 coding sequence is TGTGCCAGTAGTATAGGTCTCCGGACTAGCGGTATCCAAGAGACCCAGTACTTC.

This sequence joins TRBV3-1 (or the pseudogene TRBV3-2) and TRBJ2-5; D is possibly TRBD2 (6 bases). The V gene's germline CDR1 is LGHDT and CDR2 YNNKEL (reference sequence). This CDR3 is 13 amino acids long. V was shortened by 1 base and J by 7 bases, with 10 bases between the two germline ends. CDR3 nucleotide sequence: TGTGCCAGCAGCCAAGGGGGGGTGGGGACCCAGTACTTC. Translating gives CASSQGGVGTQYF.

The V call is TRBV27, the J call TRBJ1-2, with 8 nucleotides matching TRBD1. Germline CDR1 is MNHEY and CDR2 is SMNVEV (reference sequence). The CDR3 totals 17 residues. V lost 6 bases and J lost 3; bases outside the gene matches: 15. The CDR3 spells CASSPGTGLILDYGYTF. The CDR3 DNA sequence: TGTGCCAGCAGCCCCGGGACAGGCCTTATTCTCGACTATGGCTACACCTTC.

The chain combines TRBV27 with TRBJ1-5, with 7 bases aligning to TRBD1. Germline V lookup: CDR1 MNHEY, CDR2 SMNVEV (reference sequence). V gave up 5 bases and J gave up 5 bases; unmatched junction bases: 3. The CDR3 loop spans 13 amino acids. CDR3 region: CASSTTGDQPQHF. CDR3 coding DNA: TGTGCCAGCAGTACCACAGGGGATCAGCCCCAGCATTTT.

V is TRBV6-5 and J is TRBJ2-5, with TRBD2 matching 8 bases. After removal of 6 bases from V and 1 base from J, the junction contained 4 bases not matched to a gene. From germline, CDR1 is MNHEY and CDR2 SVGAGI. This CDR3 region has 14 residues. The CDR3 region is CASRSGGPQETQYF. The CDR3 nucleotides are TGTGCCAGCAGGAGCGGGGGACCCCAAGAGACCCAGTACTTC.

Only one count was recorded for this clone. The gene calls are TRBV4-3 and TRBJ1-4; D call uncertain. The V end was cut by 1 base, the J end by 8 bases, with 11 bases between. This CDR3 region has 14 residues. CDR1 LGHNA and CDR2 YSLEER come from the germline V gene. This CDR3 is CASSQVVTQEKLFF. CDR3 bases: TGCGCCAGCAGCCAAGTCGTGACACAGGAAAAACTGTTTTTT.

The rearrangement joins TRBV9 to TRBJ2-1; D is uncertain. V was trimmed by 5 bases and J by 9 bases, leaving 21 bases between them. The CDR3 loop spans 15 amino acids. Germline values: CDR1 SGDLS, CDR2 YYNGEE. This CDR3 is CASSSALGPSAEQFF. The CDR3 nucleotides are TGTGCCAGCAGTTCGGCCCTAGGCCCCTCCGCTGAGCAGTTCTTC.

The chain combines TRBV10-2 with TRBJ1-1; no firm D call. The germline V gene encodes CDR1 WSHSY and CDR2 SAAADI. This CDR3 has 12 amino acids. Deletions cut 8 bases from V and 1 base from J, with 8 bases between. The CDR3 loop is CASRSGNTEAFF. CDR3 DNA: TGCGCCAGCCGGAGTGGGAACACTGAAGCTTTCTTT.

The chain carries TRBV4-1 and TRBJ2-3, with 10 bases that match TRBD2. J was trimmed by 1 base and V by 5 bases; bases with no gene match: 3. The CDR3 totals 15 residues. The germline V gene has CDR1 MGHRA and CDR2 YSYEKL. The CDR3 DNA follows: TGCGCCAGCAGCTCCGGGACTAGCGGCACAGATACGCAGTATTTT. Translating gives CASSSGTSGTDTQYF.

DNA for the CDR3: TGTGCCAGCAGTTGGGACAGAGATAATTCACCCCTCCACTTT. Protein product: CASSWDRDNSPLHF. The V call is TRBV25-1, the J call TRBJ1-6, with 7 bases lining up with TRBD1. J was trimmed by 5 bases and V by 5 bases; bases with no gene match: 3. The germline gives CDR1 MGHDK, CDR2 SYGVNS. The CDR3 covers 14 residues.

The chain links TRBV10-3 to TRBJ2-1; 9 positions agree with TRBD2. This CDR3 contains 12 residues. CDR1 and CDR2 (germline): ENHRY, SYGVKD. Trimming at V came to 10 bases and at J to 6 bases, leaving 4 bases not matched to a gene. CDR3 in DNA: TGTGCCACCGGGACTAGCAGCAATGAGCAGTTCTTC. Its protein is CATGTSSNEQFF.

This chain's CDR3 is CASSRSGTSGIPDEQYF. For the CDR3, the DNA is TGCGCCAGCAGCCGCTCCGGGACTAGCGGGATTCCGGATGAGCAGTACTTC. J is TRBJ2-7 and V is TRBV4-3; TRBD2 matches 13 bases. V shed 4 bases, J shed 7 bases, and the junction held 13 bases outside the gene matches. There are 17 residues in the CDR3. Per germline, CDR1 LGHNA and CDR2 YSLEER.

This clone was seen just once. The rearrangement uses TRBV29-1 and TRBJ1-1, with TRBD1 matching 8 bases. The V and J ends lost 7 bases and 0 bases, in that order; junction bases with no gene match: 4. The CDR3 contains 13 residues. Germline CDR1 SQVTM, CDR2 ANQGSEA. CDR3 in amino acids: CSGYRGMNTEAFF. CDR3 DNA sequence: TGCAGCGGTTACAGGGGGATGAACACTGAAGCTTTCTTT. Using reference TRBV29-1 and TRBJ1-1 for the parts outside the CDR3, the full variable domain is SAVISQKPSRDICQRGTSLTIQCQVDSQVTMMFWYRQQPGQSLTLIATANQGSEATYESGFVIDKFPISRPNLTFSTLTVSNMSPEDSSIYLCSGYRGMNTEAFFGQGTRLTVV.

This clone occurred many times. In DNA form, the CDR3 reads TGTGCCTGGAACTTACCCGGGGATAAATACGAGCAGTACTTC. Translation: CAWNLPGDKYEQYF. This rearrangement joins TRBV30 to TRBJ2-7; the D gene is possibly TRBD2 (5 bases). The CDR3 has 14 amino acids. Germline assignment: CDR1 GTSNPN and CDR2 SVGIG (reference sequence). V shed 4 bases and J shed 4 bases, with 17 bases lying between them. Together with reference TRBV30 and TRBJ2-7, the CDR3 gives the full variable domain: SQTIHQWPATLVQPVGSPLSLECTVEGTSNPNLYWYRQAAGRGLQLLFYSVGIGQISSEVPQNLSASRPQDRQFILSSKKLLLSDSGFYLCAWNLPGDKYEQYFGPGTRLTVT.

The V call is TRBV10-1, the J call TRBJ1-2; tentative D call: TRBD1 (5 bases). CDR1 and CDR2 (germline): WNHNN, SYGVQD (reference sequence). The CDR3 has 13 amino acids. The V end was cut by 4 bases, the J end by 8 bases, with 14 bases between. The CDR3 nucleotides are TGCGCCAGCAGTGTCAGCAAGGGGCGAGGCTACACCTTC. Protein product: CASSVSKGRGYTF.